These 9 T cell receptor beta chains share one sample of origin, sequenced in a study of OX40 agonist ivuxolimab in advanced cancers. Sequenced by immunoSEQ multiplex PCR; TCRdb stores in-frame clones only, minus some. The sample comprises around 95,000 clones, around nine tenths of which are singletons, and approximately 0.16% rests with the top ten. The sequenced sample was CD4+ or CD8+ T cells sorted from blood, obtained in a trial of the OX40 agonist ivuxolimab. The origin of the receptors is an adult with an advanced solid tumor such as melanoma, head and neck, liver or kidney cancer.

In DNA, the CDR3 is TGTGCCAGCAGTTACTCCTCAAGGACTGAAGCTTTCTTT. It codes for CASSYSSRTEAFF. J is TRBJ1-1 and V is TRBV6-5; D is uncertain. V lost 0 bases and J lost 5, with 7 bases in between. The CDR3 covers 13 residues. CDR1 is MNHEY, CDR2 SVGAGI, per germline.

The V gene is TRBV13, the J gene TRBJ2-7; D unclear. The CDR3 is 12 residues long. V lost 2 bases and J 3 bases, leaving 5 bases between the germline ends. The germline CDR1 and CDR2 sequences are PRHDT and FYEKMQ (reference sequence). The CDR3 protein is CASSLINYEQYF. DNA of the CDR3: TGTGCCAGCAGCTTAATTAACTACGAGCAGTACTTC.

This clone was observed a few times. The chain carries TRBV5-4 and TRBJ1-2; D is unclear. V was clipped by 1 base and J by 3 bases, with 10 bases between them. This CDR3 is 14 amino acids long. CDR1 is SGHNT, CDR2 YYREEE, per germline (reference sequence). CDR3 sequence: CASSLSLGYYGYTF. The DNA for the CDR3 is TGTGCCAGCAGCTTGTCGCTGGGGTACTATGGCTACACCTTC. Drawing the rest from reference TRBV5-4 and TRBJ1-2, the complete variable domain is ETGVTQSPTHLIKTRGQQVTLRCSSQSGHNTVSWYQQALGQGPQFIFQYYREEENGRGNFPPRFSGLQFPNYSSELNVNALELDDSALYLCASSLSLGYYGYTFGSGTRLTVV.

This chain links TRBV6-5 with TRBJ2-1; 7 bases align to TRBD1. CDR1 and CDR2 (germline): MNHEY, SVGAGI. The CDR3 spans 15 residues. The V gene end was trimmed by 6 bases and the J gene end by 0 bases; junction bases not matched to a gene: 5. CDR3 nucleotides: TGTGCCAGCAGCCCAGGGGGAAGCTCCTACAATGAGCAGTTCTTC. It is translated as CASSPGGSSYNEQFF.

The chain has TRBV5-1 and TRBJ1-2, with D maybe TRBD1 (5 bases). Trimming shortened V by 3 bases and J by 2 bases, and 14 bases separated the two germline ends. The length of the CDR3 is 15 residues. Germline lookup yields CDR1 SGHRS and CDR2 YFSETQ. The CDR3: CASSSDLRDNYGYTF. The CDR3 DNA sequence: TGCGCCAGCAGCTCTGACCTCCGGGACAACTATGGCTACACCTTC.

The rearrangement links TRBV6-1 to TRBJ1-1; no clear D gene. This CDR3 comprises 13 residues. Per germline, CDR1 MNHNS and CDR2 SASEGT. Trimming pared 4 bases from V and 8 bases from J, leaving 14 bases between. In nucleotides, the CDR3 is TGTGCCAGCAGTGTAAATGGAATCTCCGAAGCTTTCTTT. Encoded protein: CASSVNGISEAFF.

In nucleotides, the CDR3 is TGTGCCAGTCTCCCGCAGACTAGCCATGAGCAGTTCTTC. Encoded protein: CASLPQTSHEQFF. The V gene is TRBV19, the J gene TRBJ2-1, with 7 bases matching TRBD2. Trimming removed 8 bases from V and 8 bases from J; junction bases left unmatched: 9. The germline V gene encodes CDR1 LNHDA and CDR2 SQIVND (reference sequence). The CDR3 is 13 residues long.

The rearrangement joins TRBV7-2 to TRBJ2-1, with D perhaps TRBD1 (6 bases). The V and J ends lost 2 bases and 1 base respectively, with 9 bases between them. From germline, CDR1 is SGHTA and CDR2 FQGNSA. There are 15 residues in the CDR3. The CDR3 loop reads CASSLSRGSYNEQFF. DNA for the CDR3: TGTGCCAGCAGCTTATCTAGGGGGTCCTACAATGAGCAGTTCTTC.

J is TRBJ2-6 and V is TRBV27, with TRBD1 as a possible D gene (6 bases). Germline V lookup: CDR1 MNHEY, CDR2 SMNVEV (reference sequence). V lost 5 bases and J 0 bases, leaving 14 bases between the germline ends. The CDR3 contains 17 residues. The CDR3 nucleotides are TGTGCCAGCAGTCCTCCGACAGGTAGCTCTGGGGCCAACGTCCTGACTTTC. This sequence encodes CASSPPTGSSGANVLTF. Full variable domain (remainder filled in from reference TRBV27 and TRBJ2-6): EAQVTQNPRYLITVTGKKLTVTCSQNMNHEYMSWYRQDPGLGLRQIYYSMNVEVTDKGDVPEGYKVSRKEKRNFPLILESPSPNQTSLYFCASSPPTGSSGANVLTFGAGSRLTVL.